This section outlines one TCR beta chain sequence together with its context. The germline CDR1 and CDR2 sequences are SGDLS and YYNGEE. The CDR3 consists of 13 residues. Trimming stripped 2 bases from V and 9 bases from J, with 12 bases between. This sample is drawn from a study of shared clonotypes between healthy human individuals. The method was immunoSEQ multiplex PCR; TCRdb's version includes in-frame clones alone and lacks a portion of them. The sample includes hundreds of thousands of clones, 95% to 97% of them seen just once. CD45RO-negative, CCR7-positively selected cells formed the naive CD8 fraction, excluding terminally differentiated effector memory CD45RA+ cells.

This receptor was obtained from a woman aged 25 to 45 in good health. V usage is TRBV9 and J usage is TRBJ2-1, with a weak D call TRBD2 (5 bases). The specimen was naive CD8+ T cells sorted from blood. The CDR3 nucleotides read TGTGCCAGCAGCGTTCGAGGGAGTACTGAGCAGTTCTTC. This encodes CASSVRGSTEQFF.